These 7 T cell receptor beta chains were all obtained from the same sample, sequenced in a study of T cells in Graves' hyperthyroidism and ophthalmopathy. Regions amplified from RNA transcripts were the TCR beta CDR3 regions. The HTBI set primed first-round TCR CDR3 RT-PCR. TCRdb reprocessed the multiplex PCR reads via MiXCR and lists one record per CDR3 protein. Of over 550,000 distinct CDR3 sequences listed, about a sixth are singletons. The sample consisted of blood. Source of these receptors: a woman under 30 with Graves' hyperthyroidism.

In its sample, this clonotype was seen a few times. CDR3 sequence reads: CASSLGSRGHQPQHF. The CDR3 region has the DNA TGTGCCAGCAGCTTAGGGTCTCGAGGGCATCAGCCCCAGCATTTT. The chain is built from TRBV7-9 and TRBJ1-5; unclear D gene. CDR1 SEHNR and CDR2 FQNEAQ come from the germline V gene (reference sequence). This CDR3 has 15 amino acids. The ends were cut back, 1 base at V and 5 bases at J, with 12 bases in the middle.

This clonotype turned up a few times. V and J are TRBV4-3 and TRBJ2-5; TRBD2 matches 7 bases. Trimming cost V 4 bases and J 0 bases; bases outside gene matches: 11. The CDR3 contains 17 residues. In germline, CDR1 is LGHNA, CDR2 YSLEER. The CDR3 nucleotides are TGCGCCAGCAGCCCATACTCGGGACGGGGGGACCAAGAGACCCAGTACTTC. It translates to CASSPYSGRGDQETQYF.

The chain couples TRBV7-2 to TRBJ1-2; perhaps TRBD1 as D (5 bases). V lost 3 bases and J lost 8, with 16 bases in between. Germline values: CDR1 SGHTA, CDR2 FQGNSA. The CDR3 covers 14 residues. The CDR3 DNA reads TGTGCCAGCAGCTTTGGTCCAGGGCCTTTGGGCTACACCTTC. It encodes CASSFGPGPLGYTF.

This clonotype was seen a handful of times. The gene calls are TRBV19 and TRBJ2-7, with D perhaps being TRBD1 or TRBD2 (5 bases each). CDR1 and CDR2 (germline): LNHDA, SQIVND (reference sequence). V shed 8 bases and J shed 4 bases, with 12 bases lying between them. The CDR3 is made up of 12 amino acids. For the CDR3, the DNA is TGTGCCAGTCGGGACGGGAAGTACGAGCAGTACTTC. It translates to CASRDGKYEQYF.

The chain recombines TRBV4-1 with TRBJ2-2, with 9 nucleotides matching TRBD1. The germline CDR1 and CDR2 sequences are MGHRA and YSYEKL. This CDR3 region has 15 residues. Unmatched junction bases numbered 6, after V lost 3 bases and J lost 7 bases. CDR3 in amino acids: CASSQHRGQLGELFF. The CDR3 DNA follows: TGCGCCAGCAGCCAGCACAGGGGGCAGCTCGGGGAGCTGTTTTTT.

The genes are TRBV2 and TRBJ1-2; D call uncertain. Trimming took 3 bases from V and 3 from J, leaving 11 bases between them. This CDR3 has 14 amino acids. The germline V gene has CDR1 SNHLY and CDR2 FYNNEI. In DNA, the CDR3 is TGTGCCAGCAGTGACCCGCAGACACACTATGGCTACACCTTC. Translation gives CASSDPQTHYGYTF.

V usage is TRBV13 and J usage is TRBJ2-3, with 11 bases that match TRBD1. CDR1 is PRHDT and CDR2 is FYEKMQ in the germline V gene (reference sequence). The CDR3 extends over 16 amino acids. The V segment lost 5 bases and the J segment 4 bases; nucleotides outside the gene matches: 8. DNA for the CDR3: TGTGCCAGCAGCCAACCGGACAGGGGGCGCGCAGATACGCAGTATTTT. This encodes CASSQPDRGRADTQYF.